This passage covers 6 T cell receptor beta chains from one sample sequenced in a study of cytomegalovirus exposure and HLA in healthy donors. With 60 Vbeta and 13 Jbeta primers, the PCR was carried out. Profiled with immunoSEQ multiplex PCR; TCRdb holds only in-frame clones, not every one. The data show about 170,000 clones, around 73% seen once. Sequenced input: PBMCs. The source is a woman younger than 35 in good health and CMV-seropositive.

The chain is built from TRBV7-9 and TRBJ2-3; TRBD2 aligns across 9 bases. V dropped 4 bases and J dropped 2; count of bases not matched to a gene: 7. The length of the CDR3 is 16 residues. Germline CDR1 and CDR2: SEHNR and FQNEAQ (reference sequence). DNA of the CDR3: TGTGCCAGCAGCTCGATAGCGGGGGCCGCCACAGATACGCAGTATTTT. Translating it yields CASSSIAGAATDTQYF.

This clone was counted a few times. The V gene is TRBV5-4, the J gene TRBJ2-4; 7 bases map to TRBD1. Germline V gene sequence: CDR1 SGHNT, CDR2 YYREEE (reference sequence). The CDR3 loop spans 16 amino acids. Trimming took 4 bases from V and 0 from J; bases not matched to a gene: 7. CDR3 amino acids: CASSLGDSIAKNIQYF. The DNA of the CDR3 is TGTGCCAGCAGCCTGGGGGACAGCATAGCCAAAAACATTCAGTACTTC.

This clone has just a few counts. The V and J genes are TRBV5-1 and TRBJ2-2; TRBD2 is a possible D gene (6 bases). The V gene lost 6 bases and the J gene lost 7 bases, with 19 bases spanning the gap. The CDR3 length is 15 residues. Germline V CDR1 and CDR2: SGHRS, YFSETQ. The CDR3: CASTIWAGSHGELFF. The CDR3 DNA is TGCGCCAGCACTATATGGGCGGGGAGTCACGGGGAGCTGTTTTTT.

The CDR3, as DNA: TGTGCCAGCAGCCCCGGGACAGGGACAGATACGCAGTATTTT. As protein: CASSPGTGTDTQYF. The rearrangement links TRBV5-4 to TRBJ2-3, with TRBD1 matching over 9 bases. The CDR3 has 14 amino acids. V lost 4 bases and J lost 3; bases outside the gene matches: 3. Looked up from germline, CDR1 is SGHNT and CDR2 is YYREEE (reference sequence).

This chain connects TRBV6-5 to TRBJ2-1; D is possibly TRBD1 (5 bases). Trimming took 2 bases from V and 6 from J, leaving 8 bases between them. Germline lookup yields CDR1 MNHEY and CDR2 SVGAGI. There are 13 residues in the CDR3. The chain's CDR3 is CASSYGAGNEQFF. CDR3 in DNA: TGTGCCAGCAGTTACGGGGCCGGCAATGAGCAGTTCTTC.

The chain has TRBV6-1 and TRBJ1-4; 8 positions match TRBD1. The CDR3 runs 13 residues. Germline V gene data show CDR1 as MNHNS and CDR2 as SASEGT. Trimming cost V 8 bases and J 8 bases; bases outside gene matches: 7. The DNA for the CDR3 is TGTGCCAGCGAAGGACAGGGTAAAGAAAAACTGTTTTTT. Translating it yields CASEGQGKEKLFF.